What follows are 4 T cell receptor beta chains derived from one specimen sequenced in a study of blood T cell repertoires in COVID-19. Generated by immunoSEQ multiplex PCR, the TCRdb table keeps only in-frame clones and is missing some. The sample consists of around 290,000 clones, around 89% of them appearing once. The specimen was PBMCs or T cells enriched from blood (not recorded which). The source of these receptors is a woman aged 55-69 years in a cohort exposed to, infected with or recovered from COVID-19 (not recorded which).

The V and J genes are TRBV11-2 and TRBJ2-1, with D unclear. Germline CDR1 SGHAT, CDR2 FQNNGV. The CDR3 spans 13 residues. The germline V and J ends were trimmed by 1 base and 5 bases, with 6 bases remaining between them. Here the CDR3 DNA reads TGTGCCAGCAGCTTAGGCAGGCACAATGAGCAGTTCTTC. This sequence encodes CASSLGRHNEQFF.

This rearrangement joins TRBV5-1 to TRBJ2-7; 10 bases are a match to TRBD1. CDR3 length: 15 amino acids. The V gene's germline CDR1 is SGHRS and CDR2 YFSETQ. Trimming cost V 4 bases and J 3 bases; bases outside gene matches: 7. CDR3 sequence reads: CASSTPGQGNYEQYF. CDR3 bases: TGCGCCAGCAGCACCCCGGGACAGGGGAACTACGAGCAGTACTTC.

This chain connects TRBV5-4 to TRBJ2-1; 15 bases are shared with TRBD2. Germline CDR1 and CDR2: SGHNT and YYREEE (reference sequence). This CDR3 contains 15 residues. J gave up 14 bases and V 0 bases, and 6 bases lay outside the gene matches. This CDR3 reads CASSLVGLAGGEKFF. CDR3 nucleotide sequence: TGTGCCAGCAGCTTGGTTGGACTAGCGGGAGGGGAGAAGTTCTTC.

The gene calls are TRBV4-1 and TRBJ2-3, with 8 bases lining up with TRBD1. The CDR3 length is 15 residues. Germline trimming cut 1 base from V and 4 bases from J; bases unmatched to any gene: 4. CDR1 and CDR2 (germline): MGHRA, YSYEKL. In DNA form, the CDR3 reads TGCGCCAGCAGCCAAGCTAGGACAGGGCCAGATACGCAGTATTTT. Translated, it gives CASSQARTGPDTQYF.